The clone carrying this T cell receptor (beta chain) was seen only a few times. The antigen is undetermined. Breast cancer patients provided tissue from their axillary draining lymph nodes. The data belong to a study of breast tumors, draining lymph nodes, adjacent tissues. From the multiplex PCR reads, TCRdb called clonotypes with MiXCR, one entry per CDR3 protein. The sample consists of tens of thousands of distinct CDR3 sequences, about 21% of them appearing once. Study-wide findings and caveats: Data only fit, rather than demonstrated, lymph node origin of most tumor T cells. Most tumor T cells seemingly derive from lymph node, then expand in tumor. Tumor TCR diversity was below lymph nodes but above nontumor tissue. Compared with basal-like, luminal-like tumors shared significantly more repertoire with nontumor tissue.

The clonotype originates from a female donor with breast cancer. Some clones in this sample may be carry-over from other donors' samples. Sequenced input: axillary lymph node tissue.

CDR3 amino acids: CASTLGRYGYTF. In nucleotides, the CDR3 is TGTGCCAGTACTCTGGGCCGCTATGGCTACACCTTC. The chain joins TRBV19 to TRBJ1-2; no clear D gene. The germline V gene encodes CDR1 LNHDA and CDR2 SQIVND (reference sequence). V lost 7 bases, J lost 4 bases, and 10 bases lay in between. The CDR3 runs 12 residues.